These 30 T cell receptor beta chains came from one sample sequenced in a study of cytomegalovirus exposure and HLA in healthy donors. The PCR employed 60 Vbeta primers together with 13 Jbeta primers. The assay was immunoSEQ multiplex PCR, and TCRdb's table has in-frame clones only and misses some. The data hold around 130,000 clones, with 65% to 90% observed a single time. What was sequenced was PBMCs. The receptor set was obtained from a man aged 18 to 29 in good health and CMV-seronegative.

A few counts support this clone. The CDR3 sequence: CASSLGTRGGTDTQYF. CDR3 nucleotides: TGTGCCAGCAGCTTAGGGACTCGGGGGGGCACAGATACGCAGTATTTT. V usage is TRBV7-2 and J usage is TRBJ2-3; 7 bases align to TRBD2. This CDR3 contains 16 residues. Germline CDR1 and CDR2: SGHTA and FQGNSA. After removal of 1 base from V and 1 base from J, the junction contained 5 bases not matched to a gene.

J is TRBJ1-1 and V is TRBV4-3; TRBD1 aligns across 7 bases. Germline V lookup: CDR1 LGHNA, CDR2 YSLEER. The CDR3 sequence is 15 residues long. J gave up 3 bases and V 0 bases, and 4 bases lay outside the gene matches. The CDR3 here is CASSQDRDRDTEAFF. CDR3 in DNA: TGCGCCAGCAGCCAAGATCGGGACAGAGACACTGAAGCTTTCTTT.

The chain employs TRBV5-1 and TRBJ2-7; TRBD2 agrees at 14 bases. V lost 5 bases and J lost 3; bases outside the gene matches: 1. Germline V gene lookup returns CDR1 SGHRS and CDR2 YFSETQ. The CDR3 runs to 14 residues. In DNA, the CDR3 is TGCGCCAGCAGAGGGACTAGCGGGGGCTACGAGCAGTACTTC. Translated, it gives CASRGTSGGYEQYF.

The V and J genes are TRBV19 and TRBJ1-2, with D unclear. Trimming removed 6 bases from V and 1 base from J, with 12 bases in between. The CDR3 totals 14 residues. Per germline, CDR1 LNHDA and CDR2 SQIVND (reference sequence). CDR3 sequence (DNA): TGTGCCAGTAGCCAGGTTTCTATTAACTATGGCTACACCTTC. Protein product: CASSQVSINYGYTF.

This chain connects TRBV27 to TRBJ1-5, with TRBD1 matching 7 bases. The J segment lost 4 bases and the V segment lost 8 bases, leaving 5 bases of the junction unmatched. CDR1 and CDR2 (germline): MNHEY, SMNVEV (reference sequence). CDR3 size: 13 residues. The CDR3 loop reads CASGQTGNQPQHF. CDR3 DNA sequence: TGTGCCAGCGGCCAGACAGGGAATCAGCCCCAGCATTTT.

The V gene is TRBV5-1, the J gene TRBJ2-5; tentatively, D is TRBD1 (6 bases). The CDR3 covers 15 residues. Germline CDR1 is SGHRS and CDR2 is YFSETQ. V was shortened by 2 bases and J by 6 bases, with 17 bases between the two germline ends. The CDR3 is CASSFPGAGDKTQYF. The CDR3 DNA reads TGCGCCAGCAGCTTCCCAGGGGCAGGGGATAAGACCCAGTACTTC.

The V and J genes are TRBV15 and TRBJ2-3, with 9 bases that match TRBD2. The CDR3 spans 17 residues. The J segment lost 3 bases and the V segment lost 0 bases, leaving 7 bases of the junction unmatched. The germline V gene has CDR1 LNHNV and CDR2 YYDKDF (reference sequence). CDR3 amino acids: CATSRERRTSGTDTQYF. The CDR3 nucleotides read TGTGCCACCAGCAGAGAGCGGCGTACTAGCGGGACAGATACGCAGTATTTT.

The chain carries TRBV19 and TRBJ1-1, with 7 bases identical to TRBD1. Trimming cost V 7 bases and J 10 bases; bases outside gene matches: 15. The CDR3 is 14 amino acids. Germline V lookup: CDR1 LNHDA, CDR2 SQIVND (reference sequence). CDR3 in amino acids: CASTRGVGPPPAFF. CDR3 coding DNA: TGTGCCAGTACCAGGGGGGTGGGGCCGCCGCCAGCTTTCTTT.

The chain has TRBV4-1 and TRBJ1-4, with D perhaps matching TRBD1 (6 bases). V lost 8 bases, J lost 5 bases, and 21 bases lay in between. The CDR3 contains 16 residues. Per the germline V gene, CDR1 is MGHRA and CDR2 is YSYEKL. Here the CDR3 reads CASASPPGGRNEKLFF. For the CDR3, the DNA is TGCGCCAGCGCCTCTCCACCGGGGGGGCGAAATGAAAAACTGTTTTTT.

The CDR3 region is CASSLGSGGEQPQHF. DNA of the CDR3: TGTGCCAGCAGCTTAGGATCTGGAGGGGAGCAGCCCCAGCATTTT. This chain joins TRBV7-6 and TRBJ1-5, with a weak D call TRBD1 (5 bases). Germline V lookup: CDR1 SGHVS, CDR2 FNYEAQ. CDR3 length: 15 amino acids. Trimming stripped 1 base from V and 7 bases from J, with 14 bases between.

This rearrangement joins TRBV19 to TRBJ1-4; a weak D match, TRBD1 (5 bases). Trimming took 8 bases from V and 8 from J, leaving 6 bases between them. The CDR3 has 10 amino acids. Germline CDR1 LNHDA, CDR2 SQIVND (reference sequence). The CDR3 spells CASWGEKLFF. For the CDR3, the DNA is TGTGCCAGTTGGGGCGAAAAACTGTTTTTT.

V gene TRBV28 combines with J gene TRBJ1-2; D unclear. Germline V gene sequence: CDR1 MDHEN, CDR2 SYDVKM. The CDR3 contains 17 residues. The V and J ends lost 8 bases and 1 base respectively, with 23 bases between them. CDR3 region: CASLIGGANPFNYGYTF. The CDR3 DNA sequence: TGTGCCAGCCTCATAGGAGGTGCCAATCCGTTTAACTATGGCTACACCTTC.

This chain joins TRBV5-1 and TRBJ2-5; a weak D match, TRBD1 (5 bases). Deletions cut 4 bases from V and 2 bases from J, with 15 bases between. The CDR3 totals 15 residues. The germline gives CDR1 SGHRS, CDR2 YFSETQ. CDR3 residues: CASSPTRTRQETQYF. CDR3 bases: TGCGCCAGCAGCCCTACGCGGACACGTCAAGAGACCCAGTACTTC.

This clone was observed a single time. This rearrangement joins TRBV25-1 to TRBJ1-2; D is uncertain. The V gene's germline CDR1 is MGHDK and CDR2 SYGVNS. The CDR3 is 13 amino acids. The V end was cut by 6 bases, the J end by 1 base, with 9 bases between. This chain's CDR3 is CASSQVLNYGYTF. The CDR3 DNA reads TGTGCCAGCAGCCAGGTTCTTAACTATGGCTACACCTTC.

This clone was observed a handful of times. V is TRBV5-1 and J is TRBJ1-5; TRBD1 matches at 8 bases. CDR1 is SGHRS and CDR2 is YFSETQ in the germline V gene. J was trimmed by 4 bases and V by 0 bases; bases with no gene match: 3. There are 15 residues in the CDR3. CDR3 bases: TGCGCCAGCAGCTTGGGACAGGGGCAGAATCAGCCCCAGCATTTT. Translation gives CASSLGQGQNQPQHF.

This chain uses TRBV14 with TRBJ2-7; TRBD1 might be the D (5 bases). Germline-derived CDR1 and CDR2 are SGHDN and FVKESK. V lost 4 bases to trimming and J lost 6 bases, with 13 bases between them. The CDR3 has 13 residues. The CDR3 bases are TGTGCCAGCAGCCCCATTCAGGGTTCCGAGCAGTACTTC. Protein: CASSPIQGSEQYF.

About this clone: This specimen includes other DNA sequences encoding the same CDR3. The chain joins TRBV19 to TRBJ1-1; 7 nucleotides agree with TRBD1. Germline V gene lookup returns CDR1 LNHDA and CDR2 SQIVND (reference sequence). V was pared by 4 bases and J by 8 bases, with 10 bases of the junction left unmatched. The CDR3 consists of 14 residues. CDR3 sequence reads: CASSTRDSVLEAFF. CDR3 nucleotides: TGTGCCAGTAGTACCCGGGACAGTGTTCTCGAAGCTTTCTTT.

This sequence joins TRBV6-1 and TRBJ1-1; D is ambiguous. The CDR3 loop spans 12 amino acids. V lost 6 bases, J lost 11 bases, and 16 bases lay in between. CDR1 is MNHNS and CDR2 is SASEGT in the germline V gene. The CDR3 coding sequence is TGTGCCAGCAGACCCGGGAACGAAGGGGCTTTCTTT. Protein sequence: CASRPGNEGAFF.

The chain employs TRBV5-1 and TRBJ2-5; no definite D call. Germline V gives CDR1 SGHRS, CDR2 YFSETQ. The CDR3 consists of 15 residues. V lost 1 base to trimming and J lost 5 bases, with 15 bases between them. CDR3 nucleotides: TGCGCCAGCAGCTTGTCCGACTCCCAACGGGAGACCCAGTACTTC. The encoded protein is CASSLSDSQRETQYF.

This clone was recorded a few times. The V call is TRBV6-1, the J call TRBJ2-2; D is uncertain. V was cut by 7 bases and J by 6 bases, with 9 bases left in between. The germline CDR1 and CDR2 sequences are MNHNS and SASEGT. This CDR3 comprises 12 residues. The CDR3, as DNA: TGTGCCAGCACGAGTTTGGCCGGGGAGCTGTTTTTT. Translation: CASTSLAGELFF.

The rearrangement links TRBV4-2 to TRBJ1-1; 7 positions agree with TRBD1. The CDR3 runs 13 residues. J lost 7 bases, V lost 3 bases, and 5 bases had no gene match. Germline values: CDR1 LGHNA, CDR2 YNFKEQ. The CDR3 reads CASSQIGTDEAFF. CDR3 in DNA: TGTGCCAGCAGCCAGATAGGGACAGATGAAGCTTTCTTT.

The gene calls are TRBV13 and TRBJ1-1, with D perhaps TRBD1 (5 bases). There are 15 residues in the CDR3. Germline lookup yields CDR1 PRHDT and CDR2 FYEKMQ (reference sequence). V lost 5 bases and J 4 bases, leaving 17 bases between the germline ends. The CDR3 region is CASSVPGESVTEAFF. The DNA for the CDR3 is TGTGCCAGCAGCGTACCGGGGGAATCGGTCACTGAAGCTTTCTTT. Full variable domain (outside the CDR3, taken from reference TRBV13 and TRBJ1-1): AAGVIQSPRHLIKEKRETATLKCYPIPRHDTVYWYQQGPGQDPQFLISFYEKMQSDKGSIPDRFSAQQFSDYHSELNMSSLELGDSALYFCASSVPGESVTEAFFGQGTRLTVV.

J is TRBJ2-5 and V is TRBV7-8; 9 bases line up with TRBD2. Germline CDR1 and CDR2: SGHVS and FQNEAQ. This CDR3 has 16 residues. J gave up 7 bases and V 3 bases, and 12 bases lay outside the gene matches. The CDR3 DNA sequence: TGTGCCAGCAGCTTTTCCTTGCGGGGGGGCCCTGGGACCCAGTACTTC. Protein product: CASSFSLRGGPGTQYF.

The rearrangement joins TRBV9 to TRBJ1-1; D gene uncertain. This CDR3 contains 9 residues. Germline V lookup: CDR1 SGDLS, CDR2 YYNGEE. V shed 4 bases and J shed 10 bases, with 5 bases lying between them. The DNA for the CDR3 is TGTGCCAGCAGCCCGGGAGCTTTCTTT. It is translated as CASSPGAFF.

This sequence joins TRBV5-6 and TRBJ1-1; 8 nucleotides align to TRBD1. Germline V CDR1 and CDR2: SGHDT, YYEEEE. The V segment lost 3 bases and the J segment 11 bases; nucleotides outside the gene matches: 15. The CDR3 is made up of 15 amino acids. For the CDR3, the DNA is TGTGCCAGCAGCTCTCGCCGAGGACAGGGACTCACGGCTTTCTTT. This sequence encodes CASSSRRGQGLTAFF.

The chain has TRBV21-1 and TRBJ1-2; the tabulated D call, TRBD1, remains unverified against the DNA. TRBV21-1 is an annotated pseudogene. The CDR3 is made up of 13 amino acids. CDR3 coding DNA: TGTGCCAGCAGCAAGACAGGGGGCTATGGCTACACCTTC. Its protein is CASSKTGGYGYTF.

The chain joins TRBV5-8 to TRBJ2-5; 7 nucleotides align to TRBD1. The J segment lost 5 bases and the V segment lost 4 bases, leaving 11 bases of the junction unmatched. CDR1 SGHTS and CDR2 YDEGEE come from the germline V gene. CDR3 length: 15 residues. CDR3 region: CASSLTTGRPETQYF. The CDR3 region has the DNA TGTGCCAGCAGCCTGACGACAGGGCGTCCTGAGACCCAGTACTTC.

The V call is TRBV19, the J call TRBJ2-1, with TRBD2 matching over 8 bases. This CDR3 contains 17 residues. Looked up from germline, CDR1 is LNHDA and CDR2 is SQIVND (reference sequence). Trimming took 5 bases from V and 7 from J; bases not matched to a gene: 16. CDR3 nucleotides: TGTGCCAGTAGTTACCTTCGGGGGGGCCAAGGGAGGAATGAGCAGTTCTTC. Protein sequence: CASSYLRGGQGRNEQFF.

The J gene is TRBJ1-2, the V gene TRBV27; D unclear. The CDR3 is 14 amino acids. Germline V lookup: CDR1 MNHEY, CDR2 SMNVEV (reference sequence). Trimming removed 4 bases from V and 3 bases from J, with 12 bases in between. CDR3 amino acids: CASSSVLPDYGYTF. CDR3 nucleotide sequence: TGTGCCAGCAGTTCTGTTCTCCCGGACTATGGCTACACCTTC.

This chain uses TRBV7-2 with TRBJ1-5, with D unresolved. Per the germline V gene, CDR1 is SGHTA and CDR2 is FQGNSA. Between the trimmed V and J ends, which lost 4 bases and 2 bases, there was a span of 9 bases. The CDR3 is made up of 14 amino acids. The CDR3 nucleotides read TGTGCCAGCAGCTGGCAAGGAGGCAATCAGCCCCAGCATTTT. This codes for CASSWQGGNQPQHF.